This passage covers 5 T cell receptor beta chains from one sample sequenced in a study of blood T cell repertoires in COVID-19. Using immunoSEQ multiplex PCR, the repertoire was profiled, and TCRdb retains in-frame clones only, with some absent. The table records roughly 330,000 clones, about 83% of them present only once. Material: peripheral blood. Source of these receptors: a woman aged 45-65 years with acute or convalescent COVID-19.

The chain joins TRBV7-9 to TRBJ2-2; D uncertain. The CDR3 sequence is 15 residues long. Per germline, CDR1 SEHNR and CDR2 FQNEAQ (reference sequence). V lost 0 bases to trimming and J lost 3 bases, with 8 bases between them. The DNA of the CDR3 is TGTGCCAGCAGCTTAGCGGCGGCAGACACCGGGGAGCTGTTTTTT. As protein: CASSLAAADTGELFF. Filled out from reference TRBV7-9 and TRBJ2-2, the complete variable domain reads DTGVSQNPRHKITKRGQNVTFRCDPISEHNRLYWYRQTLGQGPEFLTYFQNEAQLEKSRLLSDRFSAERPKGSFSTLEIQRTEQGDSAMYLCASSLAAADTGELFFGEGSRLTVL.

The CDR3: CASSQQGQAGNTIYF. CDR3 DNA sequence: TGTGCCAGCTCACAACAGGGACAGGCTGGAAACACCATATATTTT. The chain carries TRBV18 and TRBJ1-3, with 8 bases identical to TRBD1. Germline trimming cut 4 bases from V and 2 bases from J; bases unmatched to any gene: 4. Germline CDR1 and CDR2: KGHSH and LQKENI. This CDR3 region has 15 residues.

The chain combines TRBV2 with TRBJ2-5; 7 bases line up with TRBD1. Germline values: CDR1 SNHLY, CDR2 FYNNEI. The V gene end was trimmed by 5 bases and the J gene end by 2 bases; junction bases not matched to a gene: 8. The CDR3 sequence is 15 residues long. The CDR3 spells CASSHNRDRQETQYF. DNA of the CDR3: TGTGCCAGCAGTCATAACCGGGACAGACAAGAGACCCAGTACTTC. Complete variable domain (other parts from reference TRBV2 and TRBJ2-5): EPEVTQTPSHQVTQMGQEVILRCVPISNHLYFYWYRQILGQKVEFLVSFYNNEISEKSEIFDDQFSVERPDGSNFTLKIRSTKLEDSAMYFCASSHNRDRQETQYFGPGTRLLVL.

The V call is TRBV15, the J call TRBJ1-4; 9 bases agree with TRBD1. This CDR3 spans 14 amino acids. After removal of 5 bases from V and 9 bases from J, the junction contained 7 bases not matched to a gene. In germline, CDR1 is LNHNV, CDR2 YYDKDF (reference sequence). CDR3 loop: CATSRDRVSQKLFF. The CDR3 DNA reads TGTGCCACCAGCCGGGACAGGGTATCGCAAAAACTGTTTTTT.

The chain links TRBV7-3 to TRBJ2-3; tentatively, D is TRBD1 (6 bases). Trimming cost V 5 bases and J 2 bases, with 14 bases left between them. Germline loops: CDR1 SGHTA, CDR2 FQGTGA. CDR3 size: 15 residues. The CDR3 protein is CASSPQGHITDTQYF. For the CDR3, the DNA is TGTGCCAGCAGCCCCCAGGGACACATCACAGATACGCAGTATTTT.